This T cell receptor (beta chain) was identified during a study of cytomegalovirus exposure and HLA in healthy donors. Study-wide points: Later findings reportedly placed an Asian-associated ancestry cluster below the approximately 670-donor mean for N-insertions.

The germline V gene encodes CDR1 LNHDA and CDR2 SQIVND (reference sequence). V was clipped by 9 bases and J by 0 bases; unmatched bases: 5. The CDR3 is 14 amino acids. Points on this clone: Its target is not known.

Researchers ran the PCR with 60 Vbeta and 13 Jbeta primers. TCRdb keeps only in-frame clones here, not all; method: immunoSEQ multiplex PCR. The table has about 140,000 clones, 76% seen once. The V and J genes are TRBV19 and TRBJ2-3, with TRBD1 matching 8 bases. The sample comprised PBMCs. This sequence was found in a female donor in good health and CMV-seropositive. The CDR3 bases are TGTGCCAGCCGGGACAGGTCTAGCACAGATACGCAGTATTTT. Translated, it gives CASRDRSSTDTQYF.